The sequence of this T cell receptor (beta chain) was determined in a study of blood T cell repertoires in COVID-19. Study information: Acute-phase and convalescent COVID-19 samples originated in the United States, Italy and Spain. In each case, the material was cDNA or gDNA derived from T cells, B-cell-depleted T cells, or PBMCs.

In the source study's methods: Amplifying reference gene primers gave estimates of nucleated cell counts. Assay used: immunoSEQ multiplex PCR; TCRdb lists only in-frame clones, some missing. The V and J calls and clone size are taken from that table; D and trimming were inferred from the DNA. The table has about 310,000 clones, about 85% seen once. Researchers sorted participants into cohorts using their self-reported clinical history. Sequenced material: PBMCs or T cells enriched from blood (not recorded which). The clonotype was recovered from a woman aged 25 to 39 who had been exposed to COVID-19.

The CDR3, as DNA: TGTGCCTGCATCGGGAGGGGGCTAAACACCATATATTTT. This translates into CACIGRGLNTIYF. V is TRBV30 and J is TRBJ1-3; 7 nucleotides align to TRBD1. V shed 6 bases and J 6 bases; nucleotides not matched to a gene: 8. From germline, CDR1 is GTSNPN and CDR2 SVGIG (reference sequence). The CDR3 contains 13 residues.